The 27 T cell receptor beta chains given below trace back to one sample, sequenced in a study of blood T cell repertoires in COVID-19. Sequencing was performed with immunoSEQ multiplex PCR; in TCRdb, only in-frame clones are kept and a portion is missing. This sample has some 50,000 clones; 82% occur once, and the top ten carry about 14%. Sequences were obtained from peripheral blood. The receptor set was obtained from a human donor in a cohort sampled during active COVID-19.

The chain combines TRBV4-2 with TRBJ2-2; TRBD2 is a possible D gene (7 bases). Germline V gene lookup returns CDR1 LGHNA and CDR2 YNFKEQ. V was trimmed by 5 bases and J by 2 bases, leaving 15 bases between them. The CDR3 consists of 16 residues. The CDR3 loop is CASSFGGGRNTGELFF. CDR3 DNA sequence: TGTGCCAGCAGCTTCGGGGGCGGGAGAAACACCGGGGAGCTGTTTTTT.

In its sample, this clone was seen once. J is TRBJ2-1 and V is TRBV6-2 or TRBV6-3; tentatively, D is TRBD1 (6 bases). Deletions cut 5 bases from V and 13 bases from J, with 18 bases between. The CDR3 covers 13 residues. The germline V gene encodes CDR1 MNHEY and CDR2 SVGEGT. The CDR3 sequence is CASSTTGTIQQFF. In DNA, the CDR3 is TGTGCCAGCAGTACCACCGGGACAATACAACAGTTCTTC.

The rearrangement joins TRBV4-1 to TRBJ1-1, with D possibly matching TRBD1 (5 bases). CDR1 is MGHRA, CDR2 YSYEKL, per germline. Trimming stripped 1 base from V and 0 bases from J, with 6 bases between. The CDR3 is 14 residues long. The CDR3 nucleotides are TGCGCCAGCAGCCAAGGACAGTTGAACACTGAAGCTTTCTTT. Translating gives CASSQGQLNTEAFF.

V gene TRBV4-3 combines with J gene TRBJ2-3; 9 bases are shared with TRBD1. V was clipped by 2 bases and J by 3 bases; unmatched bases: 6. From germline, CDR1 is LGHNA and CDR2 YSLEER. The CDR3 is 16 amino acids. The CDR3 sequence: CASSQRTGVGTDTQYF. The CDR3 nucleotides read TGCGCCAGCAGCCAAAGGACAGGGGTGGGGACAGATACGCAGTATTTT.

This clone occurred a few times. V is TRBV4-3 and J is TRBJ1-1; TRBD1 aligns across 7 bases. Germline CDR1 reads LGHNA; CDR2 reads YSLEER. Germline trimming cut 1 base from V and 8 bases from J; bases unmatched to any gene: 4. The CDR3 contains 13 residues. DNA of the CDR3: TGCGCCAGCAGCCAAGGGGTGGACAGGGAAGCTTTCTTT. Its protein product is CASSQGVDREAFF.

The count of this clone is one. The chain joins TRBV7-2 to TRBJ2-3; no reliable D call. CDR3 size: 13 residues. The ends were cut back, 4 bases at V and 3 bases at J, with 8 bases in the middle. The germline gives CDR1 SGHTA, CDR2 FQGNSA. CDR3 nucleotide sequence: TGTGCCAGCAGCTGGGCGACGACAGATACGCAGTATTTT. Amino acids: CASSWATTDTQYF.

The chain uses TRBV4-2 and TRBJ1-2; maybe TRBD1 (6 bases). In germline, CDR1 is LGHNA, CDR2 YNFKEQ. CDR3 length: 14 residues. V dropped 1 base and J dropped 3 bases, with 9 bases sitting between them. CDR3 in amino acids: CASSQGTEDYGYTF. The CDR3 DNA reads TGTGCCAGCAGCCAAGGGACAGAGGACTATGGCTACACCTTC.

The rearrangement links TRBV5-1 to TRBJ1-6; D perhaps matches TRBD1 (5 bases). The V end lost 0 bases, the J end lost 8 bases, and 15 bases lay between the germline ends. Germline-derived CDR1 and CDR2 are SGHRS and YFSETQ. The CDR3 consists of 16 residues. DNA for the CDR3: TGCGCCAGCAGCTTGGCCTGGGGCAGGTTGGATTCACCCCTCCACTTT. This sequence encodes CASSLAWGRLDSPLHF.

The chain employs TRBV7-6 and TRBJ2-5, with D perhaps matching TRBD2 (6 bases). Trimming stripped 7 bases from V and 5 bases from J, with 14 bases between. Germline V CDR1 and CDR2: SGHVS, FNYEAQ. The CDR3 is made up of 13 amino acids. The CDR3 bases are TGTGCCAGCAATCGGGGGACCATGGAGACCCAGTACTTC. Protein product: CASNRGTMETQYF.

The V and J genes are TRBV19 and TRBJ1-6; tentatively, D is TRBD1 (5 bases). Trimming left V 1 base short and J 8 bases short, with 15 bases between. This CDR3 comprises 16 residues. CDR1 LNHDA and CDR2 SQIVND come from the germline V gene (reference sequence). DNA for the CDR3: TGTGCCAGTAGTATAGGTGGCGCCGGAGGGGATTCACCCCTCCACTTT. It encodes CASSIGGAGGDSPLHF.

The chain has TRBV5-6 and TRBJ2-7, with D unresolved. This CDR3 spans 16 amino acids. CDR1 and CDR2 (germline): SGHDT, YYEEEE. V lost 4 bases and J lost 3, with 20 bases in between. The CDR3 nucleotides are TGTGCCAGCAGCCCAGGATATGCGCGCAGCATCTACGAGCAGTACTTC. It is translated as CASSPGYARSIYEQYF.

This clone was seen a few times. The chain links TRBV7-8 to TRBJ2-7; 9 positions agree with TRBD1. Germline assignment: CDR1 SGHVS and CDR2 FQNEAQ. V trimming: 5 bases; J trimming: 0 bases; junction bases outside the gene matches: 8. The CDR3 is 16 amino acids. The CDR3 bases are TGTGCCAGCAGCACCAGGGACAGGGCGAGCTCCTACGAGCAGTACTTC. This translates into CASSTRDRASSYEQYF.

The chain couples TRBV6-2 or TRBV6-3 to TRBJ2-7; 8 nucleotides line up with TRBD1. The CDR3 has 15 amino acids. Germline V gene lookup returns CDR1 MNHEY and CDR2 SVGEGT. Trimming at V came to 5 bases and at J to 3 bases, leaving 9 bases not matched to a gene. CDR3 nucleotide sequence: TGTGCCAGCAGTAGCCCGGGACAGGCGATCTACGAGCAGTACTTC. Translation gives CASSSPGQAIYEQYF.

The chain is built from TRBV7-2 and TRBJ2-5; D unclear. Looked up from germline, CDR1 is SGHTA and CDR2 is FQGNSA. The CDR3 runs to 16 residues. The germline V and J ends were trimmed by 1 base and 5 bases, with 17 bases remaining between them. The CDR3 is CASSLVGASAGETQYF. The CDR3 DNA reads TGTGCCAGCAGCTTAGTGGGCGCCTCGGCCGGCGAGACCCAGTACTTC.

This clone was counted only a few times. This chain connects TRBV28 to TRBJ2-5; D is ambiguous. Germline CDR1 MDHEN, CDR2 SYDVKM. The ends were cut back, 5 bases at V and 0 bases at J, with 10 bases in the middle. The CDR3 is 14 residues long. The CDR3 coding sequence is TGTGCCAGCAGTCTGAACCCGGACCAAGAGACCCAGTACTTC. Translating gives CASSLNPDQETQYF.

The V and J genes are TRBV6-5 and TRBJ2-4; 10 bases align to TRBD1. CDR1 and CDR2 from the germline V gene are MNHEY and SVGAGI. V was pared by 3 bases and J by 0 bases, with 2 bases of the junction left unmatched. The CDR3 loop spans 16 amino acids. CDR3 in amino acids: CASSYGQGGAKNIQYF. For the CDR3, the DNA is TGTGCCAGCAGTTATGGACAGGGGGGAGCCAAAAACATTCAGTACTTC.

This CDR3 is CASSLTGSRTNEKLFF. The CDR3, as DNA: TGTGCCAGCAGCCTTACAGGGTCGAGGACTAATGAAAAACTGTTTTTT. The V gene is TRBV7-9, the J gene TRBJ1-4, with a weak D call TRBD1 (6 bases). Germline V gives CDR1 SEHNR, CDR2 FQNEAQ (reference sequence). The V gene lost 5 bases and the J gene lost 2 bases, with 15 bases spanning the gap. The CDR3 has 16 amino acids.

Written as DNA, the CDR3 is TGCAGTGCTAGTCGTAGCGGCTCCTACAATGAGCAGTTCTTC. Translating it yields CSASRSGSYNEQFF. This chain joins TRBV20-1 and TRBJ2-1, with D perhaps TRBD2 (6 bases). From germline, CDR1 is DFQATT and CDR2 SNEGSKA (reference sequence). The CDR3 is made up of 14 amino acids. V gave up 3 bases and J gave up 0 bases, with 9 bases separating them.

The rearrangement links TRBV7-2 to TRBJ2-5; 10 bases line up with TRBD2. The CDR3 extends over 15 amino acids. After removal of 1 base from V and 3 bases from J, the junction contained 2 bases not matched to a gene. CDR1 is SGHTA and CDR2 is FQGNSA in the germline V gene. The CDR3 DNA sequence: TGTGCCAGCAGCTTAGGGCTAGCGGGGGAAGAGACCCAGTACTTC. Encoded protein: CASSLGLAGEETQYF.

This chain's CDR3 is CASSSTGTYEQYF. As DNA, the CDR3 is TGTGCCAGCAGTTCGACAGGAACATACGAGCAGTACTTC. This rearrangement joins TRBV6-5 to TRBJ2-7, with D possibly being TRBD1 (6 bases). Germline V gene sequence: CDR1 MNHEY, CDR2 SVGAGI. The CDR3 contains 13 residues. V was pared by 4 bases and J by 4 bases, with 11 bases between.

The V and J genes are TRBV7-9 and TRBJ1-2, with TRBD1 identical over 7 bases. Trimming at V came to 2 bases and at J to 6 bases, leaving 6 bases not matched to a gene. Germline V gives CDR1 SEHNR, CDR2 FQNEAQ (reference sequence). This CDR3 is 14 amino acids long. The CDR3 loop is CASSLRGTDNGYTF. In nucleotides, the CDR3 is TGTGCCAGCAGCTTAAGGGGGACAGATAATGGCTACACCTTC.

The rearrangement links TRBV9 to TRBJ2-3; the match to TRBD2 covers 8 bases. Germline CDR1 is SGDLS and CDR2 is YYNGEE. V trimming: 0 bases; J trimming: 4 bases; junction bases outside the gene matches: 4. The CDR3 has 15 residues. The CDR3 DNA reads TGTGCCAGCAGCGTAGTGGCAGCGGGAGCAGATACGCAGTATTTT. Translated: CASSVVAAGADTQYF.

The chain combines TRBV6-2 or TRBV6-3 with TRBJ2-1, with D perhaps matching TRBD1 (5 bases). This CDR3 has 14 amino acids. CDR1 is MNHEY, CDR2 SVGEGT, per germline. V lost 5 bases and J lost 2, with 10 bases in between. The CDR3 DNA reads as TGTGCCAGCAGTAGGGGATCCCCCTACAATGAGCAGTTCTTC. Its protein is CASSRGSPYNEQFF.

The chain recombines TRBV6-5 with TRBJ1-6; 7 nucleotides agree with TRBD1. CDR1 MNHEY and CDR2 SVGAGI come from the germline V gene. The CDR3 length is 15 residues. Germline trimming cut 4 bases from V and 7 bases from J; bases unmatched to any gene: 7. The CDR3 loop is CASSWDSGRNSPLHF. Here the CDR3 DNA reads TGTGCCAGCAGTTGGGACAGTGGGAGGAATTCACCCCTCCACTTT.

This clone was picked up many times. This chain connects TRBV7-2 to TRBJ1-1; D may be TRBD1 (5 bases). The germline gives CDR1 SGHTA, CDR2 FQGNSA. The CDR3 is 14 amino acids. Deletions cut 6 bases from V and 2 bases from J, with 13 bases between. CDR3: CASREQGGNTEAFF. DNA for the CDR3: TGTGCCAGCAGGGAGCAGGGTGGAAACACTGAAGCTTTCTTT. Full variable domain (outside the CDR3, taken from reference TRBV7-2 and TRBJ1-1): GAGVSQSPSNKVTEKGKDVELRCDPISGHTALYWYRQSLGQGLEFLIYFQGNSAPDKSGLPSDRFSAERTGGSVSTLTIQRTQQEDSAVYLCASREQGGNTEAFFGQGTRLTVV.

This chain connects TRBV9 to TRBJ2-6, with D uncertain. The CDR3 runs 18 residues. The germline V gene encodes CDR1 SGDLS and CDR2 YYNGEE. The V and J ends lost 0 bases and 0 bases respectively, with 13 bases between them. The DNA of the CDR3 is TGTGCCAGCAGCGTAGGGGCCAGATCGCCCTCTGGGGCCAACGTCCTGACTTTC. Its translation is CASSVGARSPSGANVLTF.

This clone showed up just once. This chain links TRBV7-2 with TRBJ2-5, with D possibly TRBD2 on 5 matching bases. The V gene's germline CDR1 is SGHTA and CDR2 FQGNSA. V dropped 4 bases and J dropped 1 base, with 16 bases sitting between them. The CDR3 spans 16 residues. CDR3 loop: CASSYRRGSIQETQYF. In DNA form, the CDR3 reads TGTGCCAGCAGCTACCGCCGGGGATCGATCCAAGAGACCCAGTACTTC.